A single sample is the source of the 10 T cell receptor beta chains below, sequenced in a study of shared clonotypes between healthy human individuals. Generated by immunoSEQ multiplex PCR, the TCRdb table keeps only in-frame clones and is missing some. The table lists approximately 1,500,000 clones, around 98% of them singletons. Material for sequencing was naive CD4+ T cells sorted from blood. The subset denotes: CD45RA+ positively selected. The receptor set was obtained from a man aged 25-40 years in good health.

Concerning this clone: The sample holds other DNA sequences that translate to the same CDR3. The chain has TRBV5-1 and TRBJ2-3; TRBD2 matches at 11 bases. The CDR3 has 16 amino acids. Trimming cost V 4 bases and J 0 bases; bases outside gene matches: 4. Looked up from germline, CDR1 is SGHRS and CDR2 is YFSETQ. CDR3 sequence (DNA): TGCGCCAGCAGCCTCGGGACTAGCGGTAGCACAGATACGCAGTATTTT. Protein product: CASSLGTSGSTDTQYF.

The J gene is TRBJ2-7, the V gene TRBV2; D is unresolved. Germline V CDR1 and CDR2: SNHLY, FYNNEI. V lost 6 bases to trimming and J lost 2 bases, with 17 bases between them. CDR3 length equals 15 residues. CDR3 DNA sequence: TGTGCCAGCAGACCCGGCCTCGGACGAACCTACGAGCAGTACTTC. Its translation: CASRPGLGRTYEQYF.

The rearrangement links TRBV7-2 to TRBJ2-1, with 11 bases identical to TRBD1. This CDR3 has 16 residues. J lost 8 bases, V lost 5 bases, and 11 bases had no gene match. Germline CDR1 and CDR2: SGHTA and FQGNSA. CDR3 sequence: CASSPSPGQGDHEQFF. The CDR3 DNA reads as TGTGCCAGCAGCCCCTCCCCGGGACAGGGGGATCATGAGCAGTTCTTC.

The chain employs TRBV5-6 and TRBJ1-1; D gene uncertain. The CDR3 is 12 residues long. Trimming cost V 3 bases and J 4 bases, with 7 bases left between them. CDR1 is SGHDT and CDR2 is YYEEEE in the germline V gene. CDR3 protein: CASSWVGTEAFF. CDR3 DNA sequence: TGTGCCAGCAGCTGGGTTGGCACTGAAGCTTTCTTT.

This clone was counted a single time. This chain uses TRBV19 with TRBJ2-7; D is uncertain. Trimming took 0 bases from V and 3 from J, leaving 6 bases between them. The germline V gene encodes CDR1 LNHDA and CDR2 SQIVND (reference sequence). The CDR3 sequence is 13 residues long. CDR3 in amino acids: CASSIEINYEQYF. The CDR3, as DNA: TGTGCCAGTAGTATAGAGATCAACTACGAGCAGTACTTC.

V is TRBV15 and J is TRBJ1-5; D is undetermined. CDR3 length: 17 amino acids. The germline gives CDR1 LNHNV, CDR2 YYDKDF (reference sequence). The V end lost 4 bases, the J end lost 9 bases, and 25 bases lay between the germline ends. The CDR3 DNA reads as TGTGCCACCAGCACAGATCGTACGGGAGGGAGCGGTTGGCCCCAGCATTTT. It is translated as CATSTDRTGGSGWPQHF.

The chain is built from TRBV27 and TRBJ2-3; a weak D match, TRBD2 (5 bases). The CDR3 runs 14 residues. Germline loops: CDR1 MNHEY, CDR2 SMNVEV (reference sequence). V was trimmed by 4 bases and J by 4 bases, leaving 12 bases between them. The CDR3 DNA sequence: TGTGCCAGCAGTTATATACGGGATCCAGATACGCAGTATTTT. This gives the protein CASSYIRDPDTQYF.

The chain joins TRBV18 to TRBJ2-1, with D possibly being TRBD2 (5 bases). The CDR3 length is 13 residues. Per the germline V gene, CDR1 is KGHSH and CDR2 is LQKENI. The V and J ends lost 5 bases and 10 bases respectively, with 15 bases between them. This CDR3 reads CASSAGGAAEQFF. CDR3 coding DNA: TGTGCCAGCTCAGCAGGCGGAGCGGCAGAGCAGTTCTTC.

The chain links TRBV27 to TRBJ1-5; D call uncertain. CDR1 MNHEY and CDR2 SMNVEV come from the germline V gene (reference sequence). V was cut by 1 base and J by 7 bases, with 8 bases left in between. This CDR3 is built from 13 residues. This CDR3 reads CASSLYLGQPQHF. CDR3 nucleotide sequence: TGTGCCAGCAGTTTATATTTGGGGCAGCCCCAGCATTTT.

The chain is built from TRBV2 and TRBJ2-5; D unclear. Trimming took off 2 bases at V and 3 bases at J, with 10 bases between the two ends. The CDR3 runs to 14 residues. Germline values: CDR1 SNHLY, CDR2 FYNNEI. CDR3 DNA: TGTGCCAGCAGTGAATTTAGGGTAAAAGAGACCCAGTACTTC. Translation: CASSEFRVKETQYF.